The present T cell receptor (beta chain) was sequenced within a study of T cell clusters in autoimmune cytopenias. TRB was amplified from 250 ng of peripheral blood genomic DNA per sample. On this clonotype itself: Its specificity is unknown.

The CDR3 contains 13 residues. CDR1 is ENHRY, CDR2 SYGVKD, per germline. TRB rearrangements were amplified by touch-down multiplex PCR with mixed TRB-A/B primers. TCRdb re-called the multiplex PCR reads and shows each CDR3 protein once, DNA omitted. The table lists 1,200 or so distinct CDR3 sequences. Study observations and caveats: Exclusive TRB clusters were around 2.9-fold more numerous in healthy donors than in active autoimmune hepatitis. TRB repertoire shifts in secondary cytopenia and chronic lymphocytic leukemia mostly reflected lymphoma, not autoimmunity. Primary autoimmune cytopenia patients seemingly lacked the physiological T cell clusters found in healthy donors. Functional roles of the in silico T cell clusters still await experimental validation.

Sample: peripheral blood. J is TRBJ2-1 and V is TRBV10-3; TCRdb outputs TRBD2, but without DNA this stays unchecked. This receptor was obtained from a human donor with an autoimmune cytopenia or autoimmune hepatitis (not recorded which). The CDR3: CAIRSGAANEQFF.